What follows are 6 T cell receptor beta chains derived from one specimen sequenced in a study of Ad26.COV2.S vaccination and SARS-CoV-2 variants. The protocol was immunoSEQ multiplex PCR, while the TCRdb copy is restricted to in-frame clones and leaves out a portion. The repertoire holds approximately 280,000 clones, 87% seen once, with roughly 3.5% in the top ten. Treatment indicated: roughly 18 received Ad26.COV2.S at low or high dose, single or two shots; about five received placebo; per-sample allocation not given. Sampling was performed 63 days after the first vaccine or placebo injection. The source was peripheral blood, collected in a trial of Ad26.COV2.S vaccine versus placebo. These receptors came from a person aged 18 to 65 who received the Ad26.COV2.S COVID-19 vaccine or a placebo.

J is TRBJ1-2 and V is TRBV6-5; 8 bases are shared with TRBD1. V was clipped by 6 bases and J by 4 bases; unmatched bases: 4. From germline, CDR1 is MNHEY and CDR2 SVGAGI. There are 13 residues in the CDR3. The CDR3 DNA reads TGTGCCAGCAGCTACGACAGGGGCTATGGCTACACCTTC. Its protein product is CASSYDRGYGYTF.

The chain uses TRBV12-3 or TRBV12-4 and TRBJ2-7; the D gene could be TRBD1 or TRBD2 (5 bases each). This CDR3 is built from 12 residues. V was trimmed by 4 bases and J by 2 bases, leaving 6 bases between them. Here the CDR3 DNA reads TGTGCCAGCAGTTGGGGACCCTACGAGCAGTACTTC. This sequence encodes CASSWGPYEQYF.

V is TRBV5-1 and J is TRBJ2-1, with a tentative D call TRBD2 (5 bases). Trimming shortened V by 4 bases and J by 3 bases, and 14 bases separated the two germline ends. Germline CDR1 is SGHRS and CDR2 is YFSETQ. The CDR3 has 15 residues. The CDR3 here is CASSPGLDFYNEQFF. The CDR3 coding sequence is TGCGCCAGCAGCCCAGGACTGGATTTCTACAATGAGCAGTTCTTC.

The chain couples TRBV28 to TRBJ1-5; D ambiguous. This CDR3 is built from 12 residues. Between the trimmed V and J ends, which lost 2 bases and 6 bases, there was a span of 5 bases. Germline-derived CDR1 and CDR2 are MDHEN and SYDVKM. The CDR3 sequence: CASSLIGQPQHF. CDR3 in DNA: TGTGCCAGCAGTTTAATTGGTCAGCCCCAGCATTTT.

The chain recombines TRBV19 with TRBJ2-5; D possibly uses TRBD1 or TRBD2 (5 bases each). V lost 6 bases and J 4 bases, leaving 18 bases between the germline ends. Germline assignment: CDR1 LNHDA and CDR2 SQIVND (reference sequence). CDR3 length equals 15 residues. As DNA, the CDR3 is TGTGCCAGTAGCCGAGCAGGGATGAGGGGAGAGACCCAGTACTTC. It is translated as CASSRAGMRGETQYF. Filled out from reference TRBV19 and TRBJ2-5, the complete variable domain reads DGGITQSPKYLFRKEGQNVTLSCEQNLNHDAMYWYRQDPGQGLRLIYYSQIVNDFQKGDIAEGYSVSREKKESFPLTVTSAQKNPTAFYLCASSRAGMRGETQYFGPGTRLLVL.

Details on this clone: Different DNA sequences within this sample yield the same CDR3. V and J are TRBV4-3 and TRBJ2-5; no reliable D call. V dropped 1 base and J dropped 5 bases, with 8 bases sitting between them. The CDR3 covers 13 residues. Germline V gene lookup returns CDR1 LGHNA and CDR2 YSLEER. The CDR3 loop reads CASSQVRRETQYF. DNA for the CDR3: TGCGCCAGCAGCCAAGTGAGGCGGGAGACCCAGTACTTC.